This is a list of T cell receptor beta chains from one sample in a study of T cell clones after liver transplantation. TCRdb's table, derived via immunoSEQ multiplex PCR, lists solely in-frame clones and lacks some. The sample carries roughly 100,000 clones, about 86% recorded once. The source was CD4+ T cells from blood, collected around 44 months after liver transplant. The source of these receptors is a human patient who received a liver transplant. Certain T cells may be donor cells from the graft. Each CDR3 is given with its conserved first and last residue. The D gene is left open where the match is weak. Only part of the rows carry a size: once, few, many, or a class if the clone is expanded.

V gene	D gene	clone size	J gene	CDR3 protein	CDR3 DNA
TRBV6-5	NA	NA	TRBJ1-5	CASSLGSRSNQPQHF	TGTGCCAGCAGTTTAGGGTCGAGAAGCAATCAGCCCCAGCATTTT
TRBV6-5	NA	NA	TRBJ2-5	CASSYAAGNQETQYF	TGTGCCAGCAGTTACGCCGCAGGAAATCAAGAGACCCAGTACTTC
TRBV7-3	NA	NA	TRBJ2-1	CASSLTSREQFF	TGTGCCAGCAGTCTGACTAGTCGTGAGCAGTTCTTC
TRBV7-2	NA	NA	TRBJ1-2	CASSLGEGSPYGYTF	TGTGCCAGCAGCTTAGGGGAAGGCTCTCCGTATGGCTACACCTTC
TRBV6-5	NA	NA	TRBJ2-1	CASSGGTEQFF	TGTGCCAGCAGTGGTGGGACTGAGCAGTTCTTC
TRBV14	NA	NA	TRBJ2-7	CASSQGLTGSYEQYF	TGTGCCAGCAGCCAAGGGCTTACAGGCTCCTACGAGCAGTACTTC
TRBV6-5	TRBD1	NA	TRBJ1-2	CASSLGQGAVIGYTF	TGTGCCAGCAGCCTCGGACAGGGGGCGGTCATTGGCTACACCTTC
TRBV9	NA	NA	TRBJ1-1	CASSVKRNTEAFF	TGTGCCAGCAGCGTGAAGAGGAACACTGAAGCTTTCTTT
TRBV10-3	NA	NA	TRBJ1-5	CAISEINQPQHF	TGTGCCATCAGTGAGATCAATCAGCCCCAGCATTTT
TRBV6-5	TRBD2	once	TRBJ2-3	CASSYSTSGRTDTQYF	TGTGCCAGCAGTTACTCGACTAGCGGGAGGACAGATACGCAGTATTTT
TRBV11-2	NA	once	TRBJ2-7	CASSLATGHDSSYEQYF	TGTGCCAGCAGCTTAGCGACGGGACACGATAGCTCCTACGAGCAGTACTTC
TRBV7-3	NA	NA	TRBJ2-5	CASSYGGAETQYF	TGTGCCAGCAGCTACGGGGGCGCGGAGACCCAGTACTTC
TRBV27	TRBD2	once	TRBJ2-7	CASSPRVAGDYEQYF	TGTGCCAGCAGTCCCCGGGTAGCGGGAGACTACGAGCAGTACTTC
TRBV18	TRBD2	NA	TRBJ2-2	CASSLRVLAGLDTGELFF	TGTGCCAGCTCACTCCGGGTTTTAGCGGGCCTTGACACCGGGGAGCTGTTTTTT
TRBV7-2	TRBD2	NA	TRBJ2-3	CASSFELAGGRDTQYF	TGTGCCAGCAGCTTCGAACTAGCGGGGGGCCGAGATACGCAGTATTTT
TRBV20-1	NA	few	TRBJ1-4	CSALVNEKLFF	TGCAGTGCTCTTGTCAATGAAAAACTGTTTTTT
TRBV6-5	NA	NA	TRBJ1-2	CASSYSREAYTF	TGTGCCAGCAGTTACTCAAGGGAGGCCTACACCTTC
TRBV18	NA	NA	TRBJ1-1	CASSLASENTEAFF	TGTGCCAGCTCCCTTGCCAGTGAAAACACTGAAGCTTTCTTT
TRBV9	TRBD2	once	TRBJ2-3	CASQAGSTDTQYF	TGTGCCAGCCAAGCGGGGAGCACAGATACGCAGTATTTT
TRBV6-5	NA	NA	TRBJ1-3	CASTAAGRSGNTIYF	TGTGCCAGCACAGCCGCCGGACGCTCTGGAAACACCATATATTTT
TRBV6-5	NA	NA	TRBJ1-1	CASSYSGNARNTEAFF	TGTGCCAGCAGTTACTCCGGGAACGCAAGGAACACTGAAGCTTTCTTT